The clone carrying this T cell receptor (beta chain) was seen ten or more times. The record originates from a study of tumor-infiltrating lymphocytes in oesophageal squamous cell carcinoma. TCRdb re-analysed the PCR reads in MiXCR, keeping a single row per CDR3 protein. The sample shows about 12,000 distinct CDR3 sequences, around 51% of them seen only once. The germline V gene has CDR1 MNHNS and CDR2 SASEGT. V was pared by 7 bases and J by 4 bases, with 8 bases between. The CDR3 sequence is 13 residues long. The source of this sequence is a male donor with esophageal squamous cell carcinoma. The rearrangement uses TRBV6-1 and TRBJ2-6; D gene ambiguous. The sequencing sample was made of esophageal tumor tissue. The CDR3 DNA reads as TGTGCCAGCACCGCTTCCGGGGCCAACGTCCTGACTTTC. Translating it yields CASTASGANVLTF.